This TCR beta chain was sequenced for a study of blood T cell repertoires in COVID-19 (dated by TCRdb to 2018 to 2021). About the investigation overall: Samples covering the acute and convalescent phases of COVID-19 were provided by collaborators in the United States, Italy and Spain. The material from the prospective study consisted of cDNA or gDNA derived from T cells, B-cell-depleted T cells, or PBMCs. Deeply sampled blood TCRbeta repertoires from subjects exposed to, actively infected with, or recovered from COVID-19 were included in the dataset. The repertoires were released in a freely available public database meant as a resource for research on the immune response to SARS-CoV-2. The samples were drawn from two sources: the first 160 participants of the ongoing ImmuneRACE study, and 1,000 to 1,500 subjects contributed by 6 global collaborators. Nearly every sample came with metadata listing a de-identified subject ID, COVID-19 status, age in years and sex. Where available, HLA class I and class II types were taken from metadata supplied by the sample provider and were not determined by assay-based typing.

Broader findings and caveats from the paper: How much clinical and demographic metadata was included differed by source and by participant, and the metadata was provided uncurated.

TCRbeta CDR3 regions were amplified from genomic DNA using the immunoSEQ Assay, a bias-controlled multiplex PCR. The authors' pipeline ran thus. Within the assay, amplification of reference gene primers was used to estimate how many nucleated cells each sample contained. To quantify the absolute abundance of each unique TCRbeta CDR3 rearrangement, sequence reads were collapsed and filtered. Productive Simpson clonality was computed per sample as the square root of Simpson's diversity index over productive rearrangements. TCRdb provides this immuneACCESS table in a form limited to in-frame rearrangements. Some clones are lacking; in checked studies, under half of them reflect an unresolved V gene, and why the rest are absent is not known. V and J calls and clone size are those listed in that table; D and trimming were worked out from the DNA. In all, the sample holds hundreds of thousands of clones, and 85% of those were seen once. Jointly, the top ten make up approximately 1.9% of the sample.

The count of this clone is one. This clone's antigen is unknown. Qualities for individual bases were not recorded, and no much larger clone is one base off. From the cysteine through the phenylalanine, the CDR3 covers 11 amino acids. Of all the DNA, just the CDR3 is kept, 33 bases in frame from base 1. V is cut by 6 bases and J by 6 bases, and the space between the germline ends is 5 bases. As encoded in the germline V gene, CDR1 is SGHTA while CDR2 is FQGTGA. Participants in the prospective study were enrolled through a virtual design, were aged about 18 to 90 years, and lived in fewer than 30 United States geographic areas. In the prospective study, cohorts were assigned on the basis of participant-reported clinical history obtained from a screening survey and a study questionnaire. Exposed participants were defined as having been in contact with someone with a PCR-confirmed or clinician-diagnosed COVID-19 case within 2 weeks of study entry. Mobile phlebotomists in the prospective study collected whole blood, serum and a nasopharyngeal or oropharyngeal swab from every participant. Participants in the prospective study had the option to provide additional blood draws and questionnaires over an approximately 2-month period. Prospective study blood samples were shipped either frozen or at room temperature before DNA extraction.

Sequencing used PBMCs or T cells enriched from blood (not recorded which). This TCR came from a woman aged 25 to 39 who had been exposed to COVID-19. The chain is assembled from TRBV7-3 and TRBJ1-4, with the D gene call left open. The nucleotides are TGTGCCAGCAGTTATTATGAAAAACTGTTTTTT. It translates to CASSYYEKLFF. Joined to the reference TRBV7-3 and TRBJ1-4 proteins, this CDR3 gives the full variable domain: GAGVSQTPSNKVTEKGKYVELRCDPISGHTALYWYRQSLGQGPEFLIYFQGTGAADDSGLPNDRFFAVRPEGSVSTLKIQRTERGDSAVYLCASSYYEKLFFGSGTQLSVL.